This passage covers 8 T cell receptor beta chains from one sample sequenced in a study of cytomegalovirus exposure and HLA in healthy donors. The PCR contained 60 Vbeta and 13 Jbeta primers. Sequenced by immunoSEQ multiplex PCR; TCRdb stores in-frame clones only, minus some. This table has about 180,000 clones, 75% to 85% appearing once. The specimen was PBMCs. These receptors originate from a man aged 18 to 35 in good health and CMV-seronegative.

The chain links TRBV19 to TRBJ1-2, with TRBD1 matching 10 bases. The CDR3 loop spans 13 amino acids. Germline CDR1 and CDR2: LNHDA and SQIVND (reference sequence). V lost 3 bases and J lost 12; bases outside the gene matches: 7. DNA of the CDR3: TGTGCCAGTAGTATCCAACCGGGACAGGGGAACACCTTC. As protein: CASSIQPGQGNTF. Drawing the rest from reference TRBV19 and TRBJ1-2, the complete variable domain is DGGITQSPKYLFRKEGQNVTLSCEQNLNHDAMYWYRQDPGQGLRLIYYSQIVNDFQKGDIAEGYSVSREKKESFPLTVTSAQKNPTAFYLCASSIQPGQGNTFGSGTRLTVV.

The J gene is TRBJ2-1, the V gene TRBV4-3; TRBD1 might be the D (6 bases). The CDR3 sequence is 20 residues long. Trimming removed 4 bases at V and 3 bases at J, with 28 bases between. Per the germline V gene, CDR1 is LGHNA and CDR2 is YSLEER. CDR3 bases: TGCGCCAGCAGCCCTAATGAAAGGGGGTTCTCAAAGGGTGTCTACAATGAGCAGTTCTTC. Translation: CASSPNERGFSKGVYNEQFF.

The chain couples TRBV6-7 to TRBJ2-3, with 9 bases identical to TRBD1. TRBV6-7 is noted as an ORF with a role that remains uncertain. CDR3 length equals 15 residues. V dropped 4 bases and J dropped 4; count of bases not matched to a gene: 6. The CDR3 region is CASSCGTGPPDTQYF. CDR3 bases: TGTGCCAGCAGTTGTGGGACAGGGCCCCCAGATACGCAGTATTTT.

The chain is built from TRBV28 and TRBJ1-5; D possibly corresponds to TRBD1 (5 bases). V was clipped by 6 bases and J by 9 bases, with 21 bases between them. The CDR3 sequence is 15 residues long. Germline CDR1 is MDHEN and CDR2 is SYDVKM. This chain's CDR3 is CASRRGGDWDRPQHF. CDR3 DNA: TGTGCCAGCAGACGGGGCGGGGATTGGGACCGGCCCCAGCATTTT.

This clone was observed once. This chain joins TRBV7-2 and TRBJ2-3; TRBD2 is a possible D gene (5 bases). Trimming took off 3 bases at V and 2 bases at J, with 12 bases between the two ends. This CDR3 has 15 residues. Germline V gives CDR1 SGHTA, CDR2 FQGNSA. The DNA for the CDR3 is TGTGCCAGCAGCTTTAGGCTAGCCTCCACAGATACGCAGTATTTT. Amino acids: CASSFRLASTDTQYF.

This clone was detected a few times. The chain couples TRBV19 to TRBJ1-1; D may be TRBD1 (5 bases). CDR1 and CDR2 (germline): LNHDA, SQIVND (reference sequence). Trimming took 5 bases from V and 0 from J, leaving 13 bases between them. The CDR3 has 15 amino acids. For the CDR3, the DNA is TGTGCCAGTAGTCCCCCGGGGGGGTTGAACACTGAAGCTTTCTTT. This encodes CASSPPGGLNTEAFF.

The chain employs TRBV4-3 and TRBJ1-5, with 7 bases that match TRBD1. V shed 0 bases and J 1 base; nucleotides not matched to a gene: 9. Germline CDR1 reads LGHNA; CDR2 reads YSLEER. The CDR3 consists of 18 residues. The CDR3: CASSQDRIGGDSNQPQHF. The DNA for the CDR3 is TGCGCCAGCAGCCAAGATCGGATAGGGGGCGACAGCAATCAGCCCCAGCATTTT.

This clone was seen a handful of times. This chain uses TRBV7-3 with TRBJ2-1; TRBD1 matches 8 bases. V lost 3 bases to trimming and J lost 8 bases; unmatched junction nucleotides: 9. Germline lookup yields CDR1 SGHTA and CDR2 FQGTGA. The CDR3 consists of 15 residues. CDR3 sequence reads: CASSFGRGREYEQFF. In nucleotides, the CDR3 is TGTGCCAGCAGCTTCGGCAGGGGGCGCGAATATGAGCAGTTCTTC.